This record covers a single T cell receptor beta chain. CDR3 length: 14 amino acids. The junction had 10 bases not matched to a gene; V was cut back by 5 bases and J by 8 bases. Germline assignment: CDR1 MNHNS and CDR2 SASEGT. The record originates from a study of cytomegalovirus exposure and HLA in healthy donors. PCR involved 60 Vbeta and 13 Jbeta primers. Method: immunoSEQ multiplex PCR; TCRdb's copy keeps in-frame clones and lacks some. This repertoire shows approximately 200,000 clones, about 83% found once; its top ten account for roughly 1.3%. The TCR sequence derives from a girl between 10 and 17 years old in good health and CMV-seronegative. What was sequenced was PBMCs. The chain employs TRBV6-1 and TRBJ1-2; 8 positions agree with TRBD1. CDR3 bases: TGTGCCAGCAGTTTCCGGGACAGGCAGGGAGGCTACACCTTC. Translating it yields CASSFRDRQGGYTF.